The 11 T cell receptor beta chains below were found in one sample sequenced in a study of T cells after yellow fever vaccination. TCRdb independently ran MiXCR on the 5' RACE reads; one entry per CDR3 protein. The data show hundreds of thousands of distinct CDR3 sequences, around 16% seen once. The input for sequencing was PBMCs, taken less than 6 days after the first yellow fever vaccination. The receptors originated from a man aged 18 to 30 who received the YFV17D yellow fever vaccine.

In its sample, this clonotype was seen a few times. The chain links TRBV5-6 to TRBJ2-3; D possibly corresponds to TRBD2 (5 bases). The CDR3 covers 13 residues. The germline CDR1 and CDR2 sequences are SGHDT and YYEEEE. Trimming took off 2 bases at V and 6 bases at J, with 10 bases between the two ends. CDR3 region: CASSFPGKDTQYF. The CDR3 nucleotides read TGTGCCAGCAGCTTCCCGGGGAAGGATACGCAGTATTTT.

This clonotype has only a few counts. This chain connects TRBV4-1 to TRBJ1-1, with D perhaps matching TRBD1 (5 bases). The CDR3 has 14 residues. The germline V gene has CDR1 MGHRA and CDR2 YSYEKL. V was trimmed by 2 bases and J by 0 bases, leaving 7 bases between them. The CDR3 is CASSQPQVNTEAFF. The CDR3 DNA follows: TGCGCCAGCAGCCAACCACAGGTGAACACTGAAGCTTTCTTT.

V and J are TRBV20-1 and TRBJ2-7; 9 nucleotides align to TRBD1. V shed 5 bases, J shed 3 bases, and the junction held 5 bases outside the gene matches. CDR3 length: 13 residues. CDR1 is DFQATT, CDR2 SNEGSKA, per germline (reference sequence). The CDR3 nucleotides are TGCAGTGCTGGGGGACAGGGTTACTACGAGCAGTACTTC. Translated: CSAGGQGYYEQYF.

This chain connects TRBV5-1 to TRBJ2-3; 10 bases fit TRBD2. The CDR3 length is 17 residues. Looked up from germline, CDR1 is SGHRS and CDR2 is YFSETQ. Trimming removed 0 bases from V and 3 bases from J; junction bases left unmatched: 7. The CDR3: CASSLGLAGGQTDTQYF. The CDR3 DNA follows: TGCGCCAGCAGCTTGGGGTTAGCGGGGGGACAGACAGATACGCAGTATTTT.

This clonotype was seen only a few times. The chain links TRBV20-1 to TRBJ2-7; 7 positions agree with TRBD2. The CDR3 extends over 15 amino acids. V lost 0 bases and J lost 5; bases outside the gene matches: 10. From germline, CDR1 is DFQATT and CDR2 SNEGSKA (reference sequence). The CDR3 region has the DNA TGCAGTGCTAGAGATAGGGAGGGTTCTTACCACGAGCAGTACTTC. Encoded protein: CSARDREGSYHEQYF.

This clonotype was seen more than once but under ten times. The J gene is TRBJ2-1, the V gene TRBV10-3; 8 nucleotides line up with TRBD2. Trimming at V came to 5 bases and at J to 4 bases, leaving 7 bases not matched to a gene. Germline CDR1 reads ENHRY; CDR2 reads SYGVKD. The CDR3 totals 15 residues. Here the CDR3 DNA reads TGTGCCATCAGTTCCAAACTAGCGGCATACAATGAGCAGTTCTTC. As protein: CAISSKLAAYNEQFF.

V and J are TRBV7-9 and TRBJ2-1; D is perhaps TRBD2 (6 bases). The CDR3 length is 17 residues. The V end was cut by 1 base, the J end by 2 bases, with 15 bases between. Germline-derived CDR1 and CDR2 are SEHNR and FQNEAQ (reference sequence). The CDR3 DNA sequence: TGTGCCAGCAGCTTAGTGGCGGGACTCGGGACCTACAATGAGCAGTTCTTC. Its protein is CASSLVAGLGTYNEQFF.

This clonotype was observed a handful of times. The chain uses TRBV7-9 and TRBJ2-3, with D unresolved. Germline lookup yields CDR1 SEHNR and CDR2 FQNEAQ (reference sequence). V lost 1 base, J lost 5 bases, and 13 bases lay in between. The CDR3 sequence is 15 residues long. The CDR3 DNA reads TGTGCCAGCAGCTTAGGTGGGGTCGAGAGAGATACGCAGTATTTT. This codes for CASSLGGVERDTQYF.

This clonotype was recorded a few times. The gene calls are TRBV2 and TRBJ2-1, with 7 bases lining up with TRBD2. CDR1 and CDR2 (germline): SNHLY, FYNNEI. The CDR3 covers 13 residues. V trimming: 7 bases; J trimming: 9 bases; junction bases outside the gene matches: 9. The CDR3 reads CASNREAGSEQFF. Here the CDR3 DNA reads TGTGCCAGCAATCGGGAGGCGGGTAGTGAGCAGTTCTTC.

This clonotype was seen a handful of times. The J gene is TRBJ1-1, the V gene TRBV4-3; possible D gene TRBD1, 5 bases. This CDR3 region has 16 residues. With 3 bases removed from V and 3 bases from J, the gap between germline ends came to 17 bases. The germline CDR1 and CDR2 sequences are LGHNA and YSLEER. The CDR3, as DNA: TGCGCCAGCAGCCATGGCGGGGCAGACGATTACACTGAAGCTTTCTTT. Its protein is CASSHGGADDYTEAFF.

In its sample, this clonotype was seen a few times. V is TRBV15 and J is TRBJ2-5; D uncertain. The CDR3 is made up of 14 amino acids. The V gene lost 0 bases and the J gene lost 4 bases, with 9 bases spanning the gap. Germline V CDR1 and CDR2: LNHNV, YYDKDF (reference sequence). The CDR3 reads CATSRDSRGETQYF. The CDR3 region has the DNA TGTGCCACCAGCAGAGACTCCCGCGGAGAGACCCAGTACTTC.